This T cell receptor beta chain emerged from a study of technical replicates of blood from several donors. This table comes from immunoSEQ multiplex PCR, and its TCRdb copy is limited to in-frame clones, with some not included. The sample consists of 50,000 to 60,000 clones, just under 95% of them appearing once. Germline lookup yields CDR1 LGHNA and CDR2 YSLEER. V lost 0 bases and J lost 3, with 12 bases in between. The CDR3 extends over 15 amino acids. The sample was PBMCs. The origin of this receptor is a human donor in good health. Some clones in this sample may be carry-over from other donors' samples. The chain carries TRBV4-3 and TRBJ2-7; D not resolved. CDR3 nucleotides: TGCGCCAGCAGCCAAGATTGGTCCAGAAACTACGAGCAGTACTTC. This encodes CASSQDWSRNYEQYF.